This TCR beta chain derives from a study of PD-L1 blockade in urothelial cancer. In the study overall: It was around 2014 that patients started atezolizumab at 1,200 mg intravenously every 3 weeks. Analysis of blood occurred 3 weeks (second dose) and 6 weeks after treatment start. Study outcomes and limitations: Greater 3-week expansion of tumor-associated blood clones was recorded for durable-benefit patients.

As for this clone: The target antigen is unknown.

The V segment lost 6 bases and the J segment 5 bases; nucleotides outside the gene matches: 9. Germline V gene sequence: CDR1 SNHLY, CDR2 FYNNEI. CDR3 length: 14 amino acids. Synthetic TCR analog templates were spiked into each PCR. The protocol was immunoSEQ multiplex PCR, while the TCRdb copy is restricted to in-frame clones and leaves out a portion. The table records 25,000 to 30,000 clones, about 87% of them present only once. This chain connects TRBV2 to TRBJ1-1, with 7 bases identical to TRBD1. The sample consisted of PBMCs, taken around atezolizumab (anti-PD-L1) treatment. The clonotype originates from a man aged 45-65 years with urothelial cancer. CDR3 coding DNA: TGTGCCAGCAGGATGACAGGGAGGTTGACTGAAGCTTTCTTT. Protein product: CASRMTGRLTEAFF.